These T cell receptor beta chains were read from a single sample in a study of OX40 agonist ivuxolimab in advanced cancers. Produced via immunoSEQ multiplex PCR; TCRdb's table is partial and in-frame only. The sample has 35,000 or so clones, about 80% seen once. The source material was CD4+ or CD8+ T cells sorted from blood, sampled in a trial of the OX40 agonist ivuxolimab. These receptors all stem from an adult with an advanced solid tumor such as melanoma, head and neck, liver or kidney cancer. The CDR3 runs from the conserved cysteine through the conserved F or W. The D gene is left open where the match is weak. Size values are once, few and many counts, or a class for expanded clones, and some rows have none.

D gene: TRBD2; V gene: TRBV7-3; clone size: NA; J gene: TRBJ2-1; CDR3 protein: CASSPSGGTYNEQFF; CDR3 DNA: TGTGCCAGCAGCCCCAGCGGGGGGACCTACAATGAGCAGTTCTTC
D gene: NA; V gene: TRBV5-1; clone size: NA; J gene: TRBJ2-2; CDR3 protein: CASSSIGVTGELFF; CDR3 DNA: TGCGCCAGCAGCTCGATCGGGGTCACCGGGGAGCTGTTTTTT
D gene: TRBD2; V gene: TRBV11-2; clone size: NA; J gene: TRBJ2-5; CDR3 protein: CASSHYSKRGQETQYF; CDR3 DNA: TGTGCCAGCAGCCACTACTCCAAGCGGGGCCAAGAGACCCAGTACTTC
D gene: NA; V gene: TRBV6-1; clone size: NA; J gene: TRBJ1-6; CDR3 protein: CASGEAGNSPLHF; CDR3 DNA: TGTGCCAGCGGAGAGGCGGGGAATTCACCCCTCCACTTT
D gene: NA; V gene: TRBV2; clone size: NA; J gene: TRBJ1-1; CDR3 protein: CASSDQGRKTEAFF; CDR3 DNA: TGTGCCAGCAGTGATCAGGGTAGGAAGACTGAAGCTTTCTTT
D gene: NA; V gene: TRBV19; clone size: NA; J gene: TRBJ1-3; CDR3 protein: CATRSSGNTIYF; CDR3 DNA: TGTGCCACCAGGAGCTCTGGAAACACCATATATTTT
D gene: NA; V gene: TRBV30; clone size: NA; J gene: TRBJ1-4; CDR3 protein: CAWTPGLREKLFF; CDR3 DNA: TGTGCCTGGACCCCGGGACTGAGGGAAAAACTGTTTTTT
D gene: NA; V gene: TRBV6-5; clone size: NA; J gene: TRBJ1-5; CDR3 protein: CASGRNQPQHF; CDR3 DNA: TGTGCCAGCGGCCGCAATCAGCCCCAGCATTTT
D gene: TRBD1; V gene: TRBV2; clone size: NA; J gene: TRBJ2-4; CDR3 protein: CAISDEGAANIQYF; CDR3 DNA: TGTGCCATTTCGGACGAGGGGGCCGCAAACATTCAGTACTTC
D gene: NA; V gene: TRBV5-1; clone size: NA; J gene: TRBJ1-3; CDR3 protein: CASSLAGVPVGNTIYF; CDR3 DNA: TGCGCCAGCAGCTTGGCCGGCGTCCCAGTTGGAAACACCATATATTTT
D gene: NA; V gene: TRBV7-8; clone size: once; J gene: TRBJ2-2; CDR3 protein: CASSERRRWELFF; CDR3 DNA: TGTGCCAGCAGCGAAAGACGGCGTTGGGAGCTGTTTTTT
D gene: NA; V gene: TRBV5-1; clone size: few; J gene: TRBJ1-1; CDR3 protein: CASSPSGTEAFF; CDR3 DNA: TGCGCCAGCAGCCCATCCGGCACTGAAGCTTTCTTT
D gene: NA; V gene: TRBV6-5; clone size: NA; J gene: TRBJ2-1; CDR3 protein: CASKGFSYNEQFF; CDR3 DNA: TGTGCCAGCAAGGGATTCTCCTACAATGAGCAGTTCTTC
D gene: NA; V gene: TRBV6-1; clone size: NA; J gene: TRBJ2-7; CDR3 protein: CASSETGSEQYF; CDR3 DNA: TGTGCCAGCAGTGAGACGGGAAGCGAGCAGTACTTC
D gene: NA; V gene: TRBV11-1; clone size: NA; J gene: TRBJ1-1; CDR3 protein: CASSLGLNTEAFF; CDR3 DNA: TGTGCCAGCAGCTTAGGACTGAACACTGAAGCTTTCTTT
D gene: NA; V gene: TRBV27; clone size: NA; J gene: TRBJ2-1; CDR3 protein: CASSPEFKYRSPYNEQFF; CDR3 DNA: TGTGCCAGCAGCCCCGAATTCAAATACAGAAGTCCCTACAATGAGCAGTTCTTC
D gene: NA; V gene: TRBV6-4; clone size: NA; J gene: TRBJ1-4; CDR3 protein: CASSWYFNEKLFF; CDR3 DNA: TGTGCCAGCAGTTGGTACTTTAATGAAAAACTGTTTTTT
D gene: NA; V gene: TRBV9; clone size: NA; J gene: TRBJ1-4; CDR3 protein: CASSVEGEKLFF; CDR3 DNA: TGTGCCAGCAGCGTGGAAGGTGAAAAACTGTTTTTT
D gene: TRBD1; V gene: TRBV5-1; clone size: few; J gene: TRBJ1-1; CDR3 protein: CASSEGQGSMNTEAFF; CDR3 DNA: TGCGCCAGCAGCGAGGGACAGGGCTCCATGAACACTGAAGCTTTCTTT
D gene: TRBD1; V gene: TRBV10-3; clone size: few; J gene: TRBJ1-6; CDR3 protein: CAISESGQGARSPLHF; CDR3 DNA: TGTGCCATCAGTGAGTCAGGACAGGGGGCGAGGTCACCCCTCCACTTT
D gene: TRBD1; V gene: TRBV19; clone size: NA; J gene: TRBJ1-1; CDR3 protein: CASTPLAGTVGTEAFF; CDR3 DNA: TGTGCCAGTACCCCCCTGGCCGGGACAGTGGGGACTGAAGCTTTCTTT
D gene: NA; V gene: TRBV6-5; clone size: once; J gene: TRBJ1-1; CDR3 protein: CASSYVARGATEAFF; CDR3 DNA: TGTGCCAGCAGTTACGTCGCCAGGGGTGCCACTGAAGCTTTCTTT
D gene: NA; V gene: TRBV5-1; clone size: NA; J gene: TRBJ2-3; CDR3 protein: CASSAAGAYTDTQYF; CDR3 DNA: TGCGCCAGCAGTGCGGCGGGGGCCTACACAGATACGCAGTATTTT
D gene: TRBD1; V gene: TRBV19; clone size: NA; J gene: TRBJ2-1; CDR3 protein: CASNDRGSDNEQFF; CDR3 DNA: TGTGCCAGTAATGACAGGGGATCGGACAATGAGCAGTTCTTC
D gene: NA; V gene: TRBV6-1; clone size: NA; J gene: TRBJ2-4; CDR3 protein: CASSPAPKNIQYF; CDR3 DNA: TGTGCCAGCAGTCCCGCTCCCAAAAACATTCAGTACTTC
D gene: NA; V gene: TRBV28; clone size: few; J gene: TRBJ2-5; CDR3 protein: CASSLAGSIETQYF; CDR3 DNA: TGTGCCAGCAGTTTGGCGGGTTCGATAGAGACCCAGTACTTC